This T cell receptor (beta chain) stems from a study of identical twins. In this sample, this clonotype turned up many times. Each CDR3 protein gets one entry after TCRdb re-called the 5' RACE reads with MiXCR. This table holds approximately 230,000 distinct CDR3 sequences, 6.5% found once. Trimming took off 4 bases at V and 5 bases at J, with 8 bases between the two ends. The germline CDR1 and CDR2 sequences are MNHNS and SASEGT. The CDR3 sequence is 13 residues long. These data also featured in a second study, about T cells expressing NK-cell markers.

The sample consisted of CD8+ T cells sorted from blood. The source is a woman under 30 in good health. The chain joins TRBV6-1 to TRBJ2-2; no definite D call. As DNA, the CDR3 is TGTGCCAGCAGTGGGGTCCGGACCGGGGAGCTGTTTTTT. Residues: CASSGVRTGELFF.